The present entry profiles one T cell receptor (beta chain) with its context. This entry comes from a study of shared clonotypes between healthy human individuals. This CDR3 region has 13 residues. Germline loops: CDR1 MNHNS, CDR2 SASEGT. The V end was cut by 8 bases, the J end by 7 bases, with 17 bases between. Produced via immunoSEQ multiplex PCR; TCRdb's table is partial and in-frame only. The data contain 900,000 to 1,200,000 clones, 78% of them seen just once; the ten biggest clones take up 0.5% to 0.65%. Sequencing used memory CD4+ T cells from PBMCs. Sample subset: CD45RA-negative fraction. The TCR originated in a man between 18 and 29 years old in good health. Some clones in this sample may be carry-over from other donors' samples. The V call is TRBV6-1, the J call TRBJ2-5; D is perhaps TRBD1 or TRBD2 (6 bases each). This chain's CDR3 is CASPGTGARTQYF. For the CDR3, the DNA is TGTGCCAGCCCCGGGACGGGGGCCCGGACCCAGTACTTC.